These 4 T cell receptor beta chains originate from one sample sequenced in a study of blood T cell repertoires in COVID-19 (dated by TCRdb to about 2020). Receptors were amplified or captured by the immunoSEQ multiplex PCR assay. Held by TCRdb, this immuneACCESS table contains in-frame sequences only and omits some clones. Under half of the omission traces to an unresolved V gene where checked; the cause of the rest is unknown. Here the sample has under 75,000 clones; 75% to 85% occur a single time. In total, the top ten clones hold about 7.1% of the sample. Material for sequencing was peripheral blood. The receptors were sampled from a man aged 60 to 75 with acute or convalescent COVID-19.

The chain couples TRBV3-1 (or the pseudogene TRBV3-2) to TRBJ2-1, with 8 bases matching TRBD2. From germline, CDR1 is LGHDT and CDR2 YNNKEL (reference sequence). The length of the CDR3 is 15 residues. The junction had 3 bases not matched to a gene; V was cut back by 3 bases and J by 2 bases. CDR3 sequence: CASSQELAAYNEQFF. The CDR3, as DNA: TGTGCCAGCAGCCAGGAACTAGCGGCCTACAATGAGCAGTTCTTC.

The chain couples TRBV6-5 to TRBJ1-6; TRBD1 matches at 8 bases. V was clipped by 6 bases and J by 7 bases; unmatched bases: 8. CDR1 is MNHEY, CDR2 SVGAGI, per germline. The CDR3 has 15 residues. This CDR3 is CASSLQGGLNSPLHF. CDR3 DNA: TGTGCCAGCAGCTTACAGGGGGGTCTAAATTCACCCCTCCACTTT.

The gene calls are TRBV27 and TRBJ2-7; 9 nucleotides agree with TRBD2. V was pared by 7 bases and J by 2 bases, with 9 bases of the junction left unmatched. The CDR3 spans 15 residues. Germline loops: CDR1 MNHEY, CDR2 SMNVEV (reference sequence). The CDR3 DNA follows: TGTGCCAGCATCCCAGCGGGGGGCCGGGCCTACGAGCAGTACTTC. It codes for CASIPAGGRAYEQYF.

The chain combines TRBV3-1 (or the pseudogene TRBV3-2) with TRBJ1-6, with 8 nucleotides matching TRBD1. V dropped 2 bases and J dropped 9; count of bases not matched to a gene: 9. The CDR3 length is 16 residues. Germline V CDR1 and CDR2: LGHDT, YNNKEL (reference sequence). CDR3 DNA sequence: TGTGCCAGCAGCCAACGACAGGGGCCTTGGGGTTCACCCCTCCACTTT. Residues: CASSQRQGPWGSPLHF.